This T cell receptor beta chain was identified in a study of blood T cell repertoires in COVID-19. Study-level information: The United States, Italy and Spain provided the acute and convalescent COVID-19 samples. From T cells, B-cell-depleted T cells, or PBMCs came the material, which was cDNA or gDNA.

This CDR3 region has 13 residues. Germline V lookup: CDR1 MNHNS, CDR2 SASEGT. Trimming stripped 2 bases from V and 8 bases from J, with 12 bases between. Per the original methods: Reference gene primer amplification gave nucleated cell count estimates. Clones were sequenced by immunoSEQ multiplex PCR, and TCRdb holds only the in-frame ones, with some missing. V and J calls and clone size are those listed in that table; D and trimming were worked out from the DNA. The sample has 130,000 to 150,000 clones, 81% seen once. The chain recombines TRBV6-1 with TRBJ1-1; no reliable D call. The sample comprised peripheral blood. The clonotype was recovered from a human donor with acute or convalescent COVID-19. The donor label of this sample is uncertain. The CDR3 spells CASSEPKRVEAFF. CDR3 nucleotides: TGTGCCAGCAGTGAACCCAAGAGAGTCGAAGCTTTCTTT.